The rows below give T cell receptor beta chains drawn from one sample of a study of metastatic and nonmetastatic thyroid tumors. Through MiXCR, TCRdb re-clonotyped the PCR reads. Here the sample spans 45,000 to 60,000 clones, approximately 17% being singletons. Sequencing input: blood. These receptors came from a female donor with papillary thyroid cancer or a benign thyroid nodule (not recorded which). Some clones in this sample may be carry-over from other donors' samples. The CDR3 runs from the conserved cysteine through the conserved F or W. Fields, in order: V gene, clone size, D gene, J gene, CDR3 DNA, CDR3 protein. The D gene is left open where the match is weak. Clone size is given for some rows only: seen once, a few or many times, or a class if the clone is expanded.

TRBV6-1	few	-	TRBJ1-2	TGTGCCAGCGGTGAGAAAGGGGATCCCTATGGCTACACCTTC	CASGEKGDPYGYTF
TRBV6-1	few	-	TRBJ1-2	TGTGCCAGCAGTGAAATGTTTGGCTACACCTTC	CASSEMFGYTF
TRBV19	-	TRBD1	TRBJ2-7	TGTGCCAGTAGCCGCCGAGGACAGGGGGCAGGTTTTAGAGAGCAGTACTTC	CASSRRGQGAGFREQYF
TRBV12-3/TRBV12-4	many	-	TRBJ1-1	TGTGCCAGCAGTACCCACAAGGACACTGAAGCTTTCTTT	CASSTHKDTEAFF
TRBV27	few	TRBD2	TRBJ2-5	TGTGCCAGCAGCCATATTAGCGGGAGGGCAGGGGAGACCAAGTACTTC	CASSHISGRAGETKYF
TRBV28	many	-	TRBJ2-1	TGTGCCAGCAGTTTATTTTACAATGAGCAGTTCTTC	CASSLFYNEQFF
TRBV9	many	TRBD2	TRBJ2-1	TGTGCCAGCAGCGTGGCTAGCGGGAGCTATGAGCAGTTCTTC	CASSVASGSYEQFF
TRBV6-1	many	TRBD1	TRBJ2-5	TGTGCCAGCAGTACCCTCCGGGACAGGGGGCAAGAAGAGACCCAGTACTTC	CASSTLRDRGQEETQYF
TRBV20-1	once	TRBD1	TRBJ2-7	TGCAGTGCTAGCGTGAGGGTCACAGGGGACCGCCAGCAGTACTTC	CSASVRVTGDRQQYF
TRBV6-1	many	TRBD1	TRBJ2-7	TGTGCCAGCAGTTCGACCGGGACAGAGAGAGGGAACGAGCAGTGCTTC	CASSSTGTERGNEQCF
TRBV28	many	TRBD2	TRBJ2-1	TGTGCCAGCAGCCGACCGGGACTAGCGGGATATGAGCAGTTCTTC	CASSRPGLAGYEQFF
TRBV24-1	many	TRBD1	TRBJ1-5	TGTGCCACGTCCGGGACAGGGAATCAGCCCCAGCATTTT	CATSGTGNQPQHF
TRBV18	many	-	TRBJ1-6	TGTGCCAGCTCACCAGAGGGTAGTCATAATTCACCCCTCCACTTT	CASSPEGSHNSPLHF
TRBV20-1	many	-	TRBJ2-1	TGCAGTGGAGAACAGGGCAGCTCCTACAATGAGCAGTTCTTC	CSGEQGSSYNEQFF
TRBV6-1	many	-	TRBJ1-1	TGTGCCAGCAACCCCCTCCCAGCGGGGGGCCGAGGCACTGAAGCTTTCTTT	CASNPLPAGGRGTEAFF
TRBV28	many	-	TRBJ1-1	TGTGCCAGCAGCGGACCGGCCGCCATCACTGAAGCTTTCTTT	CASSGPAAITEAFF
TRBV18	many	-	TRBJ2-3	TGTGCCAGCTCACCACATCCCACAGATACGCAGTATTTT	CASSPHPTDTQYF
TRBV19	many	TRBD1	TRBJ2-3	TGTGCCAGTATCGGACAGGGGGATACGCAGTATTTT	CASIGQGDTQYF
TRBV2	many	-	TRBJ2-3	TGTGCCAGCAGTGCAGGCCCCGGGAGACCCTCGGCAGATACGCAGTATTTT	CASSAGPGRPSADTQYF
TRBV7-6	-	-	TRBJ2-3	TGTGCCAGCAGCTTACAACCGGGCACAGATACGCAGTATTTT	CASSLQPGTDTQYF
TRBV6-1	few	TRBD1	TRBJ2-3	TGTGCCAGCAGTGGAGACAGGGGAAGCGCAAATACGCAGTATTTT	CASSGDRGSANTQYF
TRBV5-1	-	TRBD1	TRBJ1-2	TGCACCAGCAGCAGCCGGGACAGAGCTAAATATGGCTACACCTTC	CTSSSRDRAKYGYTF
TRBV2	few	-	TRBJ2-7	TGTGCCAGCAGGGGTTCCGGGCCCTACGAGCAGTACTTC	CASRGSGPYEQYF
TRBV11-2	many	TRBD2	TRBJ2-7	TGTGCCAGCGGGGATAGCGGGGTCTACGAGCAGTACTTC	CASGDSGVYEQYF
TRBV11-2	once	-	TRBJ2-2	TGTGCCAGCACCCTGAGGGGGAGGGCCGTGTTAACCGGGGAGCTGTTTTTT	CASTLRGRAVLTGELFF
TRBV20-1	-	TRBD2	TRBJ2-7	TGCAGTGCCCCTACTTCTGTACTAGCGGGCCGTCGGCAGCAGTACTTC	CSAPTSVLAGRRQQYF
TRBV15	many	-	TRBJ2-3	TGTGCCACCAGCAGAGACGGACCCACAGATACGCAGTATTTT	CATSRDGPTDTQYF
TRBV3-1	many	TRBD2	TRBJ2-7	TGTGCCAGCAGCCATGCGGGACTAGCGAGAGTAAAGCAGTACTTC	CASSHAGLARVKQYF
TRBV15	few	-	TRBJ1-6	TGTGCCACCAGTAGCCGGGGAACCCTCTATTCACCCCTCCACTTT	CATSSRGTLYSPLHF
TRBV28	-	-	TRBJ2-7	TGTGCCAGCAGTTTATTGGGCAGGGAGGACGAGCAGTACTTC	CASSLLGREDEQYF
TRBV10-2	many	TRBD2	TRBJ2-1	TGCGCCAGCAGTGAGGGAGGCGGGAGAATATCCTACAATGAGCAGTTCTTC	CASSEGGGRISYNEQFF
TRBV28	many	TRBD2	TRBJ2-1	TGTGCCAGCAGTGATACTTTCCCACGGGCGGGAGTCCACAATGAGCAGTTCTTC	CASSDTFPRAGVHNEQFF
TRBV19	many	TRBD1	TRBJ2-3	TGTGCCAGTAGTATAGATCCTCCCAGGGGGAGAGACACAGATACGCAGTATTTT	CASSIDPPRGRDTDTQYF
TRBV30	many	-	TRBJ2-7	TGTGCCTGGAGTGGTAAACGGGTCTACGAGCAGTACTTC	CAWSGKRVYEQYF
TRBV20-1	many	-	TRBJ1-2	TGCAGTGCTAGAAGCCAGGGAGGGGGATATGGCTACACCTTC	CSARSQGGGYGYTF
TRBV6-2/TRBV6-3	-	-	TRBJ1-5	TGTGCCAGCACCGAAAGGGCGCCCAGAAATTATCAGCCCCAGCATTTT	CASTERAPRNYQPQHF
TRBV2	many	TRBD1	TRBJ2-5	TGTGCCAGCACGGACAGGGTGGTGACCCAGTACTTC	CASTDRVVTQYF
TRBV20-1	many	-	TRBJ1-5	TGCAGTGCTAGTAGGCAGTATAGCAATCAGCCCCAGCATTTT	CSASRQYSNQPQHF
TRBV20-1	many	TRBD1	TRBJ1-6	TGCAGTGCTAGGGCCGGGACAGGGGTTAATAATTCACCCCTCCACTTT	CSARAGTGVNNSPLHF
TRBV20-1	many	-	TRBJ2-5	TGCAGTGCCGTCAAGGCACAGGGTAGAGAGACCCAGTACTTC	CSAVKAQGRETQYF
TRBV27	medium-sized	-	TRBJ2-7	TGTGCCAGCAGTTTATTGGGACTCCAGACAGGGCTGTCATACGAGCAGTACTTC	CASSLLGLQTGLSYEQYF
TRBV10-3	-	-	TRBJ2-3	TGTGCCATCAGTGAGGGCCAGGGGTTGCGTCCGGCAGATACTCAGTATTTT	CAISEGQGLRPADTQYF
TRBV12-3/TRBV12-4	many	-	TRBJ2-3	TGTGCCAGCATGGGTGGGCGGTCCCGGGAGTCAGATACGCAGTATTTT	CASMGGRSRESDTQYF
TRBV30	many	-	TRBJ1-1	TGTGCCCTGACAGTTAACACTGAAGCTTTCTTT	CALTVNTEAFF
TRBV12-3/TRBV12-4	many	TRBD1	TRBJ1-2	TGTGCCAGCAGCTACACGGACAGGCGCTATGGCTACACCTTC	CASSYTDRRYGYTF
TRBV20-1	many	TRBD2	TRBJ2-7	TGCAGTGCTTCCCGGAAGCGGGAACCCTACGAGCAGTACTTC	CSASRKREPYEQYF
TRBV9	-	TRBD2	TRBJ2-1	TGTGCCAGCAGCATTGGACTAGCGGGAATTGATGGTGAGCAGTTCTTC	CASSIGLAGIDGEQFF
TRBV28	few	TRBD1	TRBJ2-7	TGTGCCAGCAGTCTCCGGACAGGGGTGGGAGAGCAGTACTTC	CASSLRTGVGEQYF
TRBV4-2	many	-	TRBJ1-1	TGTGCCAGCAGCCGGGAGGCCGAGAACACTGAAGCTTTCTTT	CASSREAENTEAFF
TRBV6-1	few	-	TRBJ1-5	TGTGCCAGCAGTGGAACTTATTTTCAGCCCCAGCATTTT	CASSGTYFQPQHF
TRBV19	many	-	TRBJ2-5	TGTGCCAGTAGGCCCGGGTCAAAGGAGACCCAGTACTTC	CASRPGSKETQYF